Listed below are T cell receptor beta chains from one sample, sequenced in a study of CD8 T cells in Susac syndrome. TCRdb called the immunoSEQ multiplex PCR reads again in MiXCR, with one record for every CDR3 protein. Found here are under 200,000 distinct CDR3 sequences, about 91% of them singletons; the top ten hold about 0.1%. Sequencing input: CD4+ T cells from PBMCs. Receptors were obtained from a human donor with Susac syndrome. The CDR3 runs from the conserved cysteine through the conserved F or W. The D gene is left open where the match is weak. The size entry is marked missing in some rows and otherwise reads once, few, many or a size class.

cdr3_nt | cdr3_aa | d_call | j_call | cdr3_length | v_call | clone_size
TGTGCCAGCAGCGTAGACCTAGGGGACACTGAAGCTTTCTTT | CASSVDLGDTEAFF | . | TRBJ1-1 | 14 | TRBV9 | .
TGTGCCAGCAGTGTAACAGAGAACACTGAAGCTTTCTTT | CASSVTENTEAFF | . | TRBJ1-1 | 13 | TRBV12-3/TRBV12-4 | few
TGCGCCAGCACTCCCGAGTCAGGGGTTACGGCCTACGAGCAGTACTTC | CASTPESGVTAYEQYF | . | TRBJ2-7 | 16 | TRBV23-1 | once
TGTGCCAGTAGTATAGCCCCGGGACAGATATCCGACAATGAGCAGTTCTTC | CASSIAPGQISDNEQFF | TRBD1 | TRBJ2-1 | 17 | TRBV19 | .
TGTGCCAGCCGGGGGAATCCGGGACATTCATACTTC | CASRGNPGHSYF | . | TRBJ2-4 | 12 | TRBV6-1 | .
TGCAGTGCTAGAGAGGTTAGCGGGACCTACGAGCAGTACTTC | CSAREVSGTYEQYF | TRBD2 | TRBJ2-7 | 14 | TRBV20-1 | .
TGTGCCAGTAGTACTCAGGGACTAGGTGAGGAGACCCAGTACTTC | CASSTQGLGEETQYF | TRBD2 | TRBJ2-5 | 15 | TRBV19 | .
TGTGCCAGCAGCAATTGGCGAGGATACACTGAAGCTTTCTTT | CASSNWRGYTEAFF | . | TRBJ1-1 | 14 | TRBV21-1 | .
TGTGCGGTCGGCGGGCGGGGGGGCCTTACCGAGACCCAGTACTTC | CAVGGRGGLTETQYF | TRBD2 | TRBJ2-5 | 15 | TRBV30 | .
TGTGCCAGCAGCTCGGGCGTGGGCTACACCTTC | CASSSGVGYTF | . | TRBJ1-2 | 11 | TRBV5-6 | .
TGTGCCAGCAGCGTAGCTACGGGACAACGATTCTCTGGGGCCAACGTCCTGACTTTC | CASSVATGQRFSGANVLTF | . | TRBJ2-6 | 19 | TRBV9 | .
TGTGCCAGCAGCGCCAACTTCCAGGGGGCCGGGGAGCTGTTTTTT | CASSANFQGAGELFF | TRBD1 | TRBJ2-2 | 15 | TRBV2 | .
TGTGCCAGCAGCCTCGGACAGGGGGCAAATACGCAGTATTTT | CASSLGQGANTQYF | TRBD1 | TRBJ2-3 | 14 | TRBV2 | .
TGTGCCAGCAGGCGGAGTGGGACAGGGCAGTTCTTC | CASRRSGTGQFF | TRBD1 | TRBJ2-1 | 12 | TRBV2 | .
TGTGCCAGCAGCCCCGTGAGGGGGGGACACAATGAGCAGTTCTTC | CASSPVRGGHNEQFF | . | TRBJ2-1 | 15 | TRBV7-2 | once
TGTGCCAGCAGCTTTGCCACGGGAGGTACTGTCGAGCAGTACTTC | CASSFATGGTVEQYF | TRBD2 | TRBJ2-7 | 15 | TRBV11-2 | few
TGTGCCAGCAGTGACGGACAGGAGACTCGGGGCTACACCTTC | CASSDGQETRGYTF | TRBD1 | TRBJ1-2 | 14 | TRBV6-1 | .
TGCAGCGTGGGACAGCGACTAGCGGGGTACAATGAGCAGTTCTTC | CSVGQRLAGYNEQFF | TRBD2 | TRBJ2-1 | 15 | TRBV29-1 | .
TGTGCCAGCAGCGTAGATCCTCTAGGGACTAGAGGCACAGATACGCAGTATTTT | CASSVDPLGTRGTDTQYF | TRBD2 | TRBJ2-3 | 18 | TRBV9 | once
TGTGCCAGCAGCGCCACCGGGACAGGGGGGGAAAAACTGTTTTTT | CASSATGTGGEKLFF | TRBD1 | TRBJ1-4 | 15 | TRBV9 | .
TGCAGTGCTGGAGACACTTCTGGGGCCAACGTCCTGACTTTC | CSAGDTSGANVLTF | . | TRBJ2-6 | 14 | TRBV20-1 | .
TGTGCCAGCGATCTACGGGGGGACCTGAGGGAGACCCAGTACTTC | CASDLRGDLRETQYF | TRBD2 | TRBJ2-5 | 15 | TRBV6-6 | .
TGTGCCAGCAACACGGGAGCGGGAAGGTCTTCAGATACGCAGTATTTT | CASNTGAGRSSDTQYF | TRBD2 | TRBJ2-3 | 16 | TRBV6-1 | .
TGCAGCGTTGGTGGACCATCCTACGAGCAGTACTTC | CSVGGPSYEQYF | . | TRBJ2-7 | 12 | TRBV29-1 | .
TGTGCCAGCAGCCAAGAAACGGGGACTAATGAAAAACTGTTTTTT | CASSQETGTNEKLFF | . | TRBJ1-4 | 15 | TRBV3-1 | .
TGTGCCACCAGCAGAGAGTCTGCTTATGGCTACACCTTC | CATSRESAYGYTF | . | TRBJ1-2 | 13 | TRBV15 | .
TGCAGTGCCCGTGTCGGAACTAGCACAGATACGCAGTATTTT | CSARVGTSTDTQYF | . | TRBJ2-3 | 14 | TRBV29-1 | once
TGCGCCAGCAGCTTGGCACTGAGGTCAGATACGCAGTATTTT | CASSLALRSDTQYF | . | TRBJ2-3 | 14 | TRBV5-1 | .
TGCAGTGCGTTAACAGGGGTGAGTCAGCCCCAGCATTTT | CSALTGVSQPQHF | TRBD1 | TRBJ1-5 | 13 | TRBV20-1 | .
TGTGCCAGCAGCCCGTCACCCCTTGGGAGAGCTTCACCCCTCCACTTT | CASSPSPLGRASPLHF | . | TRBJ1-6 | 16 | TRBV3-1 | .
TGTGCCAGCACCCTTACCTCGAGAGTGACAGATGAAGCTTTCTTT | CASTLTSRVTDEAFF | . | TRBJ1-1 | 15 | TRBV28 | .
TGCGCCAGCAGCCAATCACGGGACTCCTATAATTCACCCCTCCACTTT | CASSQSRDSYNSPLHF | . | TRBJ1-6 | 16 | TRBV4-1 | .
TGCAGCTCCCAATCAAGCTCCTACAATGAGCAGTTCTTC | CSSQSSSYNEQFF | . | TRBJ2-1 | 13 | TRBV20-1 | .
TGTGCCAGCAGTCGAGCGGGAAACACAGATACGCAGTATTTT | CASSRAGNTDTQYF | TRBD2 | TRBJ2-3 | 14 | TRBV12-3/TRBV12-4 | once
TGTGCCAGCAGCTTGGTCGAGGAGGTCTACGAGCAGTACTTC | CASSLVEEVYEQYF | . | TRBJ2-7 | 14 | TRBV7-9 | .
TGTGCCAGCAGCTCCGACCGGACAGGGGGGAACATTCAGTACTTC | CASSSDRTGGNIQYF | TRBD1 | TRBJ2-4 | 15 | TRBV7-9 | .
TGCGCCAGCAGTTTTGAGGGCCGTGACACAGATACGCAGTATTTT | CASSFEGRDTDTQYF | . | TRBJ2-3 | 15 | TRBV5-1 | .
TGCGCCAGCAGCCAAGGCTTTCAGGGGAACCTTCGAAATGAGCAGTTCTTC | CASSQGFQGNLRNEQFF | . | TRBJ2-1 | 17 | TRBV4-1 | .
TGTGCCAGCAGCTTACGACTAGCGGGGCTCCAAGAGACCCAGTACTTC | CASSLRLAGLQETQYF | TRBD2 | TRBJ2-5 | 16 | TRBV5-4 | .
TGCGCCAGCAGCCAAGAGCCGGGACAGGGGTTGAGGGAGCAGTACTTC | CASSQEPGQGLREQYF | TRBD1 | TRBJ2-7 | 16 | TRBV4-1 | .
TGCAGCGTGGGACGGACCCTTGAAGCTTTCTTT | CSVGRTLEAFF | . | TRBJ1-1 | 11 | TRBV29-1 | .
TGCGCCAGCAGCCAAGATTCTAGCTTTGAGTCAAGGGATAACCCCGGGGAGCTGTTTTTT | CASSQDSSFESRDNPGELFF | . | TRBJ2-2 | 20 | TRBV4-1 | .
TGCGCCAGCAGCCAAGACCAGGGGGCCCCAGATACGCAGTATTTT | CASSQDQGAPDTQYF | TRBD1 | TRBJ2-3 | 15 | TRBV4-1 | .
TGCAGCGTTGGCTCTAGCGGGGGAATCGATACGCAGTATTTT | CSVGSSGGIDTQYF | TRBD2 | TRBJ2-3 | 14 | TRBV29-1 | .
TGTGCCAGCAGTATGGGGCAGGGGACTTTTGAAGAGACCCAGTACTTC | CASSMGQGTFEETQYF | . | TRBJ2-5 | 16 | TRBV6-1 | .
TGCGCCAGCAGCTTGGATATGGCGTGGGGCCAGTACTTC | CASSLDMAWGQYF | . | TRBJ2-5 | 13 | TRBV5-1 | .
TGTGCCAGCAGCTTGGGGTTCGGAGAGACCCAGTACTTC | CASSLGFGETQYF | . | TRBJ2-5 | 13 | TRBV7-9 | .
TGTGCCAGCAGTTACTCCCGCCGGTCCCTGGGGGTCACTGAAGCTTTCTTT | CASSYSRRSLGVTEAFF | . | TRBJ1-1 | 17 | TRBV6-5 | .
TGTGCCAGCAGCGGCCCGCGGACAGCCTCCGGCTACACCTTC | CASSGPRTASGYTF | . | TRBJ1-2 | 14 | TRBV21-1 | .
TGTGCCAGCAGCCGATACAGGCAGGGGTTCACTGAAGCTTTCTTT | CASSRYRQGFTEAFF | . | TRBJ1-1 | 15 | TRBV27 | .